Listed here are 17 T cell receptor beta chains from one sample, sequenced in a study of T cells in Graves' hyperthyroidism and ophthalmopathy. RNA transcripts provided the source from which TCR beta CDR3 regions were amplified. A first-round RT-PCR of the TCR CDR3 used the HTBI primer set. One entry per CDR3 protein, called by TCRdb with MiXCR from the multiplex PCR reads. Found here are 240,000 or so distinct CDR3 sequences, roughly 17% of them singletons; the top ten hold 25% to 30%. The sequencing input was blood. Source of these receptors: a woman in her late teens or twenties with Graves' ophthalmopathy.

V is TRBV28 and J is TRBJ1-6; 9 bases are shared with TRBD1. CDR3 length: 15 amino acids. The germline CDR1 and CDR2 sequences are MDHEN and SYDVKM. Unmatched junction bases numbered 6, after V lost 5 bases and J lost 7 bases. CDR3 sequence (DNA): TGTGCCAGCAGTGGGACCGGGACAGGGAATTCACCCCTCCACTTT. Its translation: CASSGTGTGNSPLHF.

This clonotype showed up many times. The CDR3 loop reads CASSFQGDGYTF. CDR3 DNA: TGTGCCAGCAGTTTCCAGGGGGATGGCTACACCTTC. The V call is TRBV7-9, the J call TRBJ1-2, with 7 bases identical to TRBD1. The germline CDR1 and CDR2 sequences are SEHNR and FQNEAQ (reference sequence). This CDR3 is built from 12 residues. V gave up 6 bases and J gave up 6 bases; unmatched junction bases: 4.

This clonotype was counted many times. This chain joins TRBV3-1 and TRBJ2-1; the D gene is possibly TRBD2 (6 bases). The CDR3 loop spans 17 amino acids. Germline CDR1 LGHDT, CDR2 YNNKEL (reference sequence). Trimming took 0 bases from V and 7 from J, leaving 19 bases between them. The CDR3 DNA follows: TGTGCCAGCAGCCAAGATAGGGGACTTCCTTTCTTAAATGAGCAGTTCTTC. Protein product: CASSQDRGLPFLNEQFF.

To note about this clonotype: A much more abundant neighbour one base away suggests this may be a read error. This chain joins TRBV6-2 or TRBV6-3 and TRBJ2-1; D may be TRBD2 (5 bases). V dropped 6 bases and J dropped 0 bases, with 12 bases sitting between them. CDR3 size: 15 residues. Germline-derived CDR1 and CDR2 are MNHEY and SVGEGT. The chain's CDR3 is CASRRNGISYNEQFF. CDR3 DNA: TGTGCCAGCAGAAGGAACGGGATCTCCTACAATGAGCAGTTCTTC.

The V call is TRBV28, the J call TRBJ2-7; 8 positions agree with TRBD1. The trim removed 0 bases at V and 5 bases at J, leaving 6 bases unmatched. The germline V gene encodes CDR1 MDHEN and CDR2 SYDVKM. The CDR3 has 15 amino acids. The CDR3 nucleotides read TGTGCCAGCAGTTTATGGGACAGGGCGCCCCACGAGCAGTACTTC. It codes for CASSLWDRAPHEQYF.

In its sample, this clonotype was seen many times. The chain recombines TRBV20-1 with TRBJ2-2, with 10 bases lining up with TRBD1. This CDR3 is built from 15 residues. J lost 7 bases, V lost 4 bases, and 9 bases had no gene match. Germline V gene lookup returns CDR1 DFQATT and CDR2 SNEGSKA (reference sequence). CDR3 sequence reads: CSAIDRGRIVGELFF. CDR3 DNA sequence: TGCAGTGCTATCGACAGGGGGCGTATAGTCGGGGAGCTGTTTTTT.

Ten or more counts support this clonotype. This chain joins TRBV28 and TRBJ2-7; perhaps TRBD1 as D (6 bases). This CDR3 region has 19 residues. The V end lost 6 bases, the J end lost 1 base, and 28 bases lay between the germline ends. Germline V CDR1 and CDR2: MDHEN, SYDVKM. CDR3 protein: CASRAGRSTPGHRSYEQYF. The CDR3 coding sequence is TGTGCCAGCAGAGCTGGTCGGAGCACCCCGGGACACCGATCCTACGAGCAGTACTTC.

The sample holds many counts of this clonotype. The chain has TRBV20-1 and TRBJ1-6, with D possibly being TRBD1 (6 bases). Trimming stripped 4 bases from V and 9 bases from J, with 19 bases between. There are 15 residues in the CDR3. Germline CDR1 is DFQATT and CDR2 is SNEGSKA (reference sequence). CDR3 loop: CSATREGGSISPLHF. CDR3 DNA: TGCAGTGCTACCAGGGAGGGGGGTTCAATTTCACCCCTCCACTTT.

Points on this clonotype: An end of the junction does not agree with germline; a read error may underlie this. The CDR3 bases are TGCGCCAGCACATTTTTGGCAGGGGGCCAGACTGAAGCTTTCTTT. This encodes CASTFLAGGQTEAFF. The chain uses TRBV9 and TRBJ1-1; TRBD1 matches at 8 bases. Germline V gene lookup returns CDR1 SGDLS and CDR2 YYNGEE. The CDR3 is 15 residues long. Looking up the rest from reference TRBV9 and TRBJ1-1 gives the full variable domain: DSGVTQTPKHLITATGQRVTLRCSPRSGDLSVYWYQQSLDQGLQFLIQYYNGEERAKGNILERFSAQQFPDLHSELNLSSLELGDSALYFCASTFLAGGQTEAFFGQGTRLTVV.

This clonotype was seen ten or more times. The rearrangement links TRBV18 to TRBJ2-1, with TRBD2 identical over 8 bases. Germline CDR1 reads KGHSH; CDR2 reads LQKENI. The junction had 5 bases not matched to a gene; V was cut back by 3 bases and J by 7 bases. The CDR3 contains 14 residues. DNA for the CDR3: TGTGCCAGCTCACCGTTACTAGCGGCAAATGAGCAGTTCTTC. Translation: CASSPLLAANEQFF.

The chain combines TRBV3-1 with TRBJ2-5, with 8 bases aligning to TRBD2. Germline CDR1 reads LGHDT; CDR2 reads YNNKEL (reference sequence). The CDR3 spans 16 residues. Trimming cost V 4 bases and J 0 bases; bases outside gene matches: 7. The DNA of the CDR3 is TGTGCCAGCAGCCGTAGGACTAGCCCGTACCAAGAGACCCAGTACTTC. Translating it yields CASSRRTSPYQETQYF.

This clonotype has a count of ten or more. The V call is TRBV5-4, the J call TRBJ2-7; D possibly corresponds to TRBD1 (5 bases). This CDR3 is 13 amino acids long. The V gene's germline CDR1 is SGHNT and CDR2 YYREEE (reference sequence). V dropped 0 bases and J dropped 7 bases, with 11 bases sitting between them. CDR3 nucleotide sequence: TGTGCCAGCAGCTTGGACAGGACCAAGGAGCAGTACTTC. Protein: CASSLDRTKEQYF.

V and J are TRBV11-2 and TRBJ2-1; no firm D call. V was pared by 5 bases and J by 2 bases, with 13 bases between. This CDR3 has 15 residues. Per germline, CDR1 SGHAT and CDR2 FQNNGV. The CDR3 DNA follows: TGTGCCAGCAGCCGAGCTCAAGAGACCTACAATGAGCAGTTCTTC. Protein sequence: CASSRAQETYNEQFF.

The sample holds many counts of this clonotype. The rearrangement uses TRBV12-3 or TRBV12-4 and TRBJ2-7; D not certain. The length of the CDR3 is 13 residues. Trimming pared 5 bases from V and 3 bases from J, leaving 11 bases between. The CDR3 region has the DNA TGTGCCAGCAGTCCCGGGCCCGACTACGAGCAGTACTTC. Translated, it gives CASSPGPDYEQYF.

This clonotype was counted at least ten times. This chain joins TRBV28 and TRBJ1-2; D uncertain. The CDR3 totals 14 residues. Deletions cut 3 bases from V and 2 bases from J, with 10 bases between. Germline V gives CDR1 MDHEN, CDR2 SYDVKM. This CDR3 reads CASSFSPGNYGYTF. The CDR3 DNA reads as TGTGCCAGCAGTTTCTCGCCGGGGAACTATGGCTACACCTTC.

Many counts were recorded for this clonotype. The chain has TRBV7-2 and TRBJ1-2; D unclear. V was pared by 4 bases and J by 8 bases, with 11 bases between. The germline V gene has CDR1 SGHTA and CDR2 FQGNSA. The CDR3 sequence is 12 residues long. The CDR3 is CASSSDRGGYTF. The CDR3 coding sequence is TGTGCCAGCAGCTCCGACCGAGGCGGCTACACCTTC.

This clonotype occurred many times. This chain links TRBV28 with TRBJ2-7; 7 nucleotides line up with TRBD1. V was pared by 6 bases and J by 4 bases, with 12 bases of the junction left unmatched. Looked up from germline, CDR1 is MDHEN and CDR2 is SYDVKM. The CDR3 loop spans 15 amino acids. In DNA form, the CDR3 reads TGTGCCAGCAGACTAGGGGGCAGCCCAGTATACGAGCAGTACTTC. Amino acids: CASRLGGSPVYEQYF. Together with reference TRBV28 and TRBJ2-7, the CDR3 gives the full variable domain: DVKVTQSSRYLVKRTGEKVFLECVQDMDHENMFWYRQDPGLGLRLIYFSYDVKMKEKGDIPEGYSVSREKKERFSLILESASTNQTSMYLCASRLGGSPVYEQYFGPGTRLTVT.